The text below deals with one TCR delta chain. Its target is unknown. These data are taken from a study of Vδ1+ human thymocytes. With V trimmed by 6 bases and J by 0 bases, 20 bases remained unmatched. The germline V gene has CDR1 TSWWSYY and CDR2 QGS. There are 20 residues in the CDR3. Points from the study as a whole: Unexpected Vdelta2 sequences could cause misinterpretation of bulk repertoire data. In the thymus, TRG and TRD repertoires looked highly polyclonal with Gaussian CDR3 lengths. Around 20% of thymic delta-chain sequences were Vdelta2, with few Vdelta3, unlike blood Vdelta1+ controls.

Purity of the sorted Vdelta1+ thymocytes ranged from roughly 98% to 99.6%. RNA was extracted from the cells and then reverse transcribed. Multiplex PCR used pooled V-gene forward primers and a constant-region reverse primer to amplify CDR3s. TCRdb reprocessed the multiplex PCR reads through CATT. This table holds about 55,000 delta-chain clones, more than 15% found once. Sequenced input: Vdelta1+ gamma-delta thymocytes from the thymus. Subset described: FACS-sorted CD3+ TCRalphabeta- TCRVdelta1+ TCRVdelta2- thymocytes. The TCR sequence derives from a boy in the first two years of life who had congenital heart surgery. The rearrangement uses TRDV1 and TRDJ1; 9 bases align to TRDD3. For the CDR3, the DNA is TGTGCTCTTGGAGTATCTATCCGGGGATACGAACGGGGGTACACCGATAAACTCATCTTT. Translated: CALGVSIRGYERGYTDKLIF.